The 18 T cell receptor beta chains in this list originate from one sample, sequenced in a study of T cells in Graves' hyperthyroidism and ophthalmopathy. From RNA transcripts, TCR beta CDR3 regions were amplified. HTBI primers were employed in a first-round RT-PCR of the TCR CDR3. TCRdb reprocessed the multiplex PCR reads via MiXCR and lists one record per CDR3 protein. The sample contains approximately 870,000 distinct CDR3 sequences, 35% to 45% of which appear only once. Sequencing was done on a sample of blood. All receptors derive from a young man with Graves' hyperthyroidism.

This clonotype was counted a few times. This chain links TRBV5-1 with TRBJ2-2; a possible D gene is TRBD1 (6 bases). Looked up from germline, CDR1 is SGHRS and CDR2 is YFSETQ. Trimming left V 0 bases short and J 1 base short, with 10 bases between. The CDR3 is 16 amino acids. CDR3 nucleotides: TGCGCCAGCAGCTTGGGACACAGGGTGAACACCGGGGAGCTGTTTTTT. Protein: CASSLGHRVNTGELFF.

Concerning this clonotype itself: An end of the junction differs from the germline gene, which may be a read error. The chain combines TRBV7-6 with TRBJ2-5; 9 positions match TRBD2. Germline CDR1 is SGHVS and CDR2 is FNYEAQ. The CDR3 loop spans 14 amino acids. The CDR3 DNA sequence: TGTGCCAGCAGCTTCGGACTAGCGACAGAGGCCCAGTACTTC. This encodes CASSFGLATEAQYF.

Notes on this clonotype: Relative to the germline gene, one junction end is altered; a read error may explain this. The chain recombines TRBV7-9 with TRBJ2-5, with 10 positions matching TRBD2. CDR3 length: 18 residues. Germline lookup yields CDR1 SEHNR and CDR2 FQNEAQ (reference sequence). This CDR3 reads CASSSFGTSVRSPETRYF. CDR3 DNA: TGTGCCAGCAGCTCATTCGGGACTAGCGTCCGAAGTCCGGAGACCCGGTACTTC.

The rearrangement joins TRBV20-1 to TRBJ2-3; D unclear. There are 11 residues in the CDR3. The germline V gene encodes CDR1 DFQATT and CDR2 SNEGSKA (reference sequence). Trimming took 7 bases from V and 0 from J, leaving 5 bases between them. The CDR3 here is CSGSSTDTQYF. CDR3 DNA sequence: TGCAGTGGTTCTAGCACAGATACGCAGTATTTT.

The chain is built from TRBV25-1 and TRBJ2-5; the match to TRBD2 covers 13 bases. The CDR3 loop spans 17 amino acids. Germline V CDR1 and CDR2: MGHDK, SYGVNS. V gave up 6 bases and J gave up 2 bases; unmatched junction bases: 9. CDR3 DNA sequence: TGTGCCAGCAGGCCGACTAGCGGGGGGCCCATACAAGAGACCCAGTACTTC. As protein: CASRPTSGGPIQETQYF.

As DNA, the CDR3 is TGTGCCAGTAGTCATCAGGGTAGTCAGTACTTC. Its translation: CASSHQGSQYF. V gene TRBV19 combines with J gene TRBJ2-5; a weak D match, TRBD1 (5 bases). Trimming removed 5 bases from V and 11 bases from J, with 12 bases in between. This CDR3 is built from 11 residues. CDR1 is LNHDA and CDR2 is SQIVND in the germline V gene (reference sequence).

A word on this clonotype: With a much larger clone just one base away, this may be a read error. J is TRBJ1-2 and V is TRBV6-5; weak D call: TRBD1 (6 bases). The CDR3 consists of 13 residues. Deletions cut 6 bases from V and 3 bases from J, with 11 bases between. The germline gives CDR1 MNHEY, CDR2 SVGAGI. The CDR3 DNA reads as TGTGCCAGCAGGTTACAGGGAGACTATGGCTACACCTTC. Translating it yields CASRLQGDYGYTF.

The chain carries TRBV7-2 and TRBJ2-7; 11 bases are shared with TRBD2. This CDR3 is built from 13 residues. The germline V gene encodes CDR1 SGHTA and CDR2 FQGNSA. Losses at the gene ends were 1 base for V and 11 bases for J; bases not matched to a gene: 4. The CDR3, as DNA: TGTGCCAGCAGCTTAGAGCGTAGCGGGGGGGAGTACTTC. Translating gives CASSLERSGGEYF.

This clonotype was seen at least ten times. The DNA for the CDR3 is TGCAGTGCTAGAGATGATGCCAGGGAGCTCTATGGCTACACCTTC. Translation gives CSARDDARELYGYTF. The chain links TRBV20-1 to TRBJ1-2, with D tentatively TRBD1 (5 bases). The V end was cut by 0 bases, the J end by 4 bases, with 15 bases between. The germline gives CDR1 DFQATT, CDR2 SNEGSKA (reference sequence). This CDR3 contains 15 residues.

To note about this clonotype: Sequence at one end of the junction differs from germline and may be a read error. V usage is TRBV29-1 and J usage is TRBJ2-7; D uncertain. Germline CDR1 and CDR2: SQVTM and ANQGSEA. This CDR3 contains 12 residues. In DNA form, the CDR3 reads TGCAGCGTTGTTGGCAGTTCCTACGAGCAGCACTTC. It encodes CSVVGSSYEQHF.

This clonotype was found many times. CDR3 DNA sequence: TGTGCCAGCAGCTTAGTCGGGAACACCGGGGAGCTGTTTTTT. It codes for CASSLVGNTGELFF. The chain employs TRBV7-8 and TRBJ2-2, with D hard to call. This CDR3 comprises 14 residues. V dropped 1 base and J dropped 1 base, with 4 bases sitting between them. CDR1 and CDR2 from the germline V gene are SGHVS and FQNEAQ.

The genes are TRBV12-3 or TRBV12-4 and TRBJ2-2; 7 bases fit TRBD2. This CDR3 contains 14 residues. After removal of 1 base from V and 6 bases from J, the junction contained 2 bases not matched to a gene. In DNA, the CDR3 is TGTGCCAGCAGTTTAGAGGGAGGGCCCGGGGAGCTGTTTTTT. This sequence encodes CASSLEGGPGELFF.

A word on this clonotype: Germline is not matched at one junction end, which may reflect a read error. The chain recombines TRBV20-1 with TRBJ1-5; D perhaps matches TRBD1 (6 bases). The germline V gene encodes CDR1 DFQATT and CDR2 SNEGSKA (reference sequence). The CDR3 is 16 residues long. This CDR3 is CSARAGTLYSDQPQHF. DNA for the CDR3: TGCAGTGCTAGAGCCGGGACACTTTATAGCGATCAGCCCCAGCATTTT.

The chain employs TRBV10-3 and TRBJ2-7; 7 bases map to TRBD1. Germline V gives CDR1 ENHRY, CDR2 SYGVKD. The CDR3 is 13 amino acids. Germline trimming cut 5 bases from V and 2 bases from J; bases unmatched to any gene: 3. CDR3 DNA sequence: TGTGCCATCAGTACAGGGGACACCTACGAGCAGTACTTC. Its protein product is CAISTGDTYEQYF.

This clonotype was seen a few times. The rearrangement links TRBV12-3 or TRBV12-4 to TRBJ1-2; TRBD1 might be the D (5 bases). The CDR3 is 15 amino acids. V lost 1 base to trimming and J lost 5 bases, with 14 bases between them. In DNA, the CDR3 is TGTGCCAGCAGTTTAGGGAACCACGGGGGTTATGGCTACACCTTC. This translates into CASSLGNHGGYGYTF.

Concerning this clonotype itself: A clone one base away is much larger, so this may be a read error. CDR3 sequence reads: CSATEIGVGNTIYF. The CDR3 DNA follows: TGCAGTGCTACCGAGATCGGGGTTGGAAACACCATATATTTT. The gene calls are TRBV20-1 and TRBJ1-3; no definite D call. The V gene's germline CDR1 is DFQATT and CDR2 SNEGSKA (reference sequence). V lost 4 bases to trimming and J lost 3 bases, with 13 bases between them. This CDR3 region has 14 residues.

This clonotype was recorded at least ten times. The chain couples TRBV29-1 to TRBJ1-1; D may be TRBD1 (6 bases). Deletions cut 6 bases from V and 3 bases from J, with 8 bases between. CDR1 is SQVTM, CDR2 ANQGSEA, per germline. The CDR3 has 11 amino acids. CDR3 protein: CSVAGDTEAFF. CDR3 sequence (DNA): TGCAGCGTCGCAGGGGACACTGAAGCTTTCTTT.

The chain employs TRBV7-3 and TRBJ2-7; D tentatively reads TRBD1 or TRBD2 (5 bases each). The CDR3 runs to 14 residues. Germline CDR1 and CDR2: SGHTA and FQGTGA. Trimming removed 0 bases at V and 3 bases at J, with 9 bases between. The CDR3 reads CASSLTGTYYEQYF. CDR3 in DNA: TGTGCCAGCAGCTTAACCGGGACCTACTACGAGCAGTACTTC.